The T cell receptor beta chain under discussion was sequenced for a study of blood T cell repertoires in COVID-19. Across the whole study: T cells, B-cell-depleted T cells, or PBMCs provided the cDNA or gDNA that served as material.

V lost 7 bases to trimming and J lost 2 bases; unmatched junction nucleotides: 11. Germline V CDR1 and CDR2: MNHEY, SVGAGI. This CDR3 comprises 15 residues. While infection was still active, Seattle patients were enrolled and then followed longitudinally. Study processing details: Cell counts per sample came from amplifying reference gene primers. Assay: immunoSEQ multiplex PCR; the TCRdb copy retains only in-frame clones and omits some. Clonal size and the V and J genes are those of that table, whereas D and trimming came from the DNA. The sample shows 150,000 or so clones, 70% to 90% of them seen only once.

The material sequenced was peripheral blood. V is TRBV6-5 and J is TRBJ2-7; TRBD2 agrees at 7 bases. The clonotype comes from a woman in her 50s with COVID-19, enrolled during active disease. The DNA of the CDR3 is TGTGCCAGCACCCCCGGAGGACTAGGGCCCTACGAGCAGTACTTC. This translates into CASTPGGLGPYEQYF.